This T cell receptor beta chain was sequenced for a study of blood T cell repertoires in COVID-19. Across the study: Collection of acute and convalescent COVID-19 samples took place in the United States, Italy and Spain. T cells, B-cell-depleted T cells, or PBMCs supplied cDNA or gDNA.

This CDR3 is 14 amino acids long. Trimming removed 4 bases from V and 8 bases from J, with 17 bases in between. Germline V CDR1 and CDR2: MNHEY, SVGEGT. Per the original methods: Nucleated cell number was recorded as an estimate derived from reference gene primer amplification. Measured with immunoSEQ multiplex PCR; TCRdb has only the in-frame clones, and not every one. V, J and clone size are taken as reported in that table, and D and trimming were inferred from the DNA itself. Of a few hundred thousand clones listed, 84% were seen once; the top ten hold less than 20%. This TCR came from a man aged 25-45 years with active or convalescent COVID-19. Source material: peripheral blood. V and J are TRBV6-2 or TRBV6-3 and TRBJ2-5; the D is unclear. In DNA, the CDR3 is TGTGCCAGCAGTTTTAACACCTCCCCCAGTACCCAGTACTTC. This gives the protein CASSFNTSPSTQYF.